This is a list of T cell receptor beta chains from one sample in a study of blood T cell repertoires in COVID-19. Using immunoSEQ multiplex PCR, the repertoire was profiled, and TCRdb retains in-frame clones only, with some absent. The sample lists under 250,000 clones, around 82% seen once, with less than 2.5% in the top ten. The specimen sequenced was peripheral blood. The receptors shown here come from an older woman with acute or convalescent COVID-19. Both conserved end residues are part of each CDR3. D genes are given only for firm matches. Only part of the rows carry a size: once, few, many, or a class if the clone is expanded.

>TRBD1|TRBJ1-2|few|TRBV3-1/TRBV3-2
CASSQGQGAGGYTF
TGTGCCAGCAGCCAAGGACAGGGGGCAGGTGGCTACACCTTC
>TRBD2|TRBJ2-3|.|TRBV5-1
CASSLWTSGADTQYF
TGCGCCAGCAGCTTGTGGACTAGCGGGGCGGATACGCAGTATTTT
>.|TRBJ2-2|.|TRBV19
CASSMYSLTTGELFF
TGTGCCAGTAGTATGTACTCACTCACCACCGGGGAGCTGTTTTTT
>.|TRBJ1-2|.|TRBV28
CASNPHSLSNYGYTF
TGTGCCAGCAATCCTCACAGCCTCTCTAACTATGGCTACACCTTC
>TRBD1|TRBJ2-7|.|TRBV5-1
CASSSTGTGGNEQYF
TGCGCCAGCAGCTCGACCGGGACAGGGGGCAACGAGCAGTACTTC
>TRBD1|TRBJ2-2|.|TRBV30
CAWSIGQVTTGELFF
TGTGCCTGGAGTATTGGACAGGTTACAACCGGGGAGCTGTTTTTT
>.|TRBJ2-7|.|TRBV5-1
CASSQASNYEQYF
TGCGCCAGCAGCCAGGCCAGCAACTACGAGCAGTACTTC
>.|TRBJ1-3|.|TRBV6-5
CASRLYSGNTIYF
TGTGCCAGCAGGTTATACTCTGGAAACACCATATATTTT
>.|TRBJ2-7|.|TRBV12-3/TRBV12-4
CASSPGRTYEQYF
TGTGCCAGCAGCCCCGGCAGGACCTACGAGCAGTACTTC
>.|TRBJ2-7|.|TRBV2
CASGSGSSYEQYF
TGTGCCAGCGGATCGGGAAGCTCCTACGAGCAGTACTTC
>TRBD2|TRBJ2-1|.|TRBV30
CAWSPLAGGYNEQFF
TGTGCCTGGAGTCCTCTAGCGGGGGGCTACAATGAGCAGTTCTTC
>.|TRBJ2-7|once|TRBV6-1
CASSEGLSYEQYF
TGTGCCAGCAGTGAGGGACTCTCCTACGAGCAGTACTTC
>.|TRBJ1-1|.|TRBV30
CAWSIGSTEAFF
TGTGCCTGGAGTATAGGGAGCACTGAAGCTTTCTTT
>.|TRBJ1-4|.|TRBV7-9
CASSLWGPANEKLFF
TGTGCCAGCAGCTTATGGGGGCCAGCTAATGAAAAACTGTTTTTT
>.|TRBJ1-2|.|TRBV27
CASSLRQNYGYTF
TGCGCCAGCAGTTTACGACAGAACTATGGCTACACCTTC
>TRBD1|TRBJ1-2|once|TRBV12-3/TRBV12-4
CASSFGQGGGYTF
TGTGCCAGCAGTTTTGGACAGGGTGGTGGCTACACCTTC
>.|TRBJ1-1|.|TRBV2
CASSGPTGNTEAFF
TGTGCCAGCAGTGGACCTACAGGGAACACTGAAGCTTTCTTT
>.|TRBJ2-2|.|TRBV18
CASSIGLDTGELFF
TGTGCCAGCTCAATCGGACTCGACACCGGGGAGCTGTTTTTT
>.|TRBJ2-1|once|TRBV2
CASSEAPGKQFF
TGTGCCAGCAGTGAAGCCCCCGGGAAGCAGTTCTTC
>.|TRBJ1-1|few|TRBV27
CASSLKSGLSEAFF
TGTGCCAGCAGTTTAAAATCGGGACTTTCCGAAGCTTTCTTT
>.|TRBJ1-2|.|TRBV4-2
CASSQDQTGLYGYTF
TGTGCCAGCAGCCAAGATCAAACAGGGCTTTATGGCTACACCTTC
>.|TRBJ1-4|.|TRBV27
CASSRRTSTNEKLFF
TGTGCCAGCAGTCGTCGGACTTCAACTAATGAAAAACTGTTTTTT
>.|TRBJ1-6|.|TRBV5-6
CASSLLKDRTSPLHF
TGTGCCAGCAGTTTATTGAAGGACAGAACTTCACCCCTCCACTTT
>TRBD2|TRBJ2-5|.|TRBV6-1
CASSAHSGGAGVLETQYF
TGTGCCAGCAGTGCCCATAGCGGGGGGGCTGGAGTTTTAGAGACCCAGTACTTC
>TRBD2|TRBJ2-3|.|TRBV30
CAWSKARGGETQYF
TGTGCCTGGAGTAAGGCGCGGGGGGGGGAGACGCAGTATTTT
>TRBD2|TRBJ2-1|once|TRBV11-2
CASSLASGGAYEQFF
TGTGCCAGCAGCTTAGCTAGCGGGGGGGCCTATGAGCAGTTCTTC
>TRBD1|TRBJ2-3|.|TRBV11-1
CASSRQGAPVDTQYF
TGTGCCAGCAGCCGACAGGGGGCCCCGGTAGATACGCAGTATTTT
>.|TRBJ1-1|.|TRBV4-2
CASSPNGQTRNMNTEAFF
TGTGCCAGCAGCCCGAACGGACAGACCAGAAATATGAACACTGAAGCTTTCTTT
>TRBD2|TRBJ2-6|.|TRBV27
CASSRTGGSGANVLTF
TGTGCCAGCAGTCGTACGGGAGGCTCTGGGGCCAACGTCCTGACTTTC
>.|TRBJ1-5|once|TRBV6-1
CASSDGSNQPQHF
TGTGCCAGCAGTGACGGTAGCAATCAGCCCCAGCATTTT
>TRBD1|TRBJ1-4|.|TRBV30
CAWSQGQVNEKLFF
TGTGCCTGGAGTCAAGGACAGGTTAATGAAAAACTGTTTTTT
>.|TRBJ2-7|.|TRBV11-2
CASSLAFEQYF
TGTGCCAGCAGCTTGGCCTTCGAGCAGTACTTC
>TRBD2|TRBJ2-4|.|TRBV2
CASSGRERGSKNIQYF
TGTGCCAGCAGCGGACGTGAGCGGGGGTCCAAAAACATTCAGTACTTC
>.|TRBJ2-7|.|TRBV7-2
CASSPSAVLSYEQYF
TGTGCCAGCAGCCCCAGCGCGGTCCTAAGCTACGAGCAGTACTTC